Listed below are T cell receptor beta chains from one sample, sequenced in a study of molecular identifiers for immune sequencing clone quantification. TCRdb called the PCR reads again in MiXCR, with one record for every CDR3 protein. The data contain some 680,000 distinct CDR3 sequences, 25% of them singletons. The sample taken for sequencing was naive CD8+ T cells from blood, with Jurkat cell RNA spiked in. The source of these receptors is a human donor in good health. Some libraries in this study had Jurkat cell RNA spiked in. Each CDR3 is given with its conserved first and last residue. A D gene is named only where the DNA matches it firmly. Size is stated for part of the rows, as once, few or many counts, or as a class when the clone is expanded.

J gene	D gene	V gene	clone size	CDR3 protein	CDR3 DNA
TRBJ2-4	TRBD1	TRBV19	NA	CASSNRDRGSKNIQYF	TGTGCCAGTAGTAACCGGGACAGGGGGTCCAAAAACATTCAGTACTTC
TRBJ1-4	NA	TRBV20-1	many	CSARDLATNEKLFF	TGCAGTGCAAGGGACCTTGCAACTAATGAAAAACTGTTTTTT
TRBJ1-2	NA	TRBV7-9	NA	CASSLEDTVRYGYTF	TGTGCCAGCAGCTTAGAGGACACTGTGCGCTATGGCTACACCTTC
TRBJ1-1	NA	TRBV9	few	CASTFSDRNTEAFF	TGTGCCAGCACCTTTTCCGACAGGAACACTGAAGCTTTCTTT
TRBJ2-7	NA	TRBV5-5	NA	CASSLGIGAGEQYF	TGTGCCAGCAGCTTAGGGATCGGGGCTGGAGAGCAGTACTTC
TRBJ2-2	TRBD2	TRBV12-3/TRBV12-4	few	CASSKAGLARADTGELFF	TGTGCCAGCAGTAAAGCGGGACTAGCGAGAGCGGACACCGGGGAGCTGTTTTTT
TRBJ1-5	NA	TRBV6-2/TRBV6-3	many	CASSTVGFDQPQHF	TGTGCCAGCAGTACCGTGGGCTTTGATCAGCCCCAGCATTTT
TRBJ2-1	TRBD2	TRBV7-2	NA	CASRRSSGGRGSYNEQFF	TGTGCCAGCCGCCGATCTAGCGGGGGGCGGGGCTCCTACAATGAGCAGTTCTTC
TRBJ2-3	NA	TRBV4-3	many	CASSSVGDTDTQYF	TGCGCCAGCAGCTCAGTCGGGGACACAGATACGCAGTATTTT
TRBJ2-1	NA	TRBV7-2	NA	CASSLQGQGSYNEQFF	TGTGCCAGCAGCTTGCAGGGACAAGGCTCCTACAATGAGCAGTTCTTC
TRBJ2-3	NA	TRBV4-1	NA	CASSQDPAYYADTQYF	TGCGCCAGCAGCCAAGATCCAGCCTATTATGCAGATACGCAGTATTTT
TRBJ2-7	TRBD2	TRBV18	NA	CASSPGSGNYEQYF	TGTGCCAGCTCACCGGGTAGCGGGAATTACGAGCAGTACTTC
TRBJ2-4	NA	TRBV27	many	CASSLSPTGPTQYF	TGTGCCAGCAGTTTATCGCCTACAGGACCGACTCAGTACTTC
TRBJ1-1	NA	TRBV3-1	many	CASSQETQNTEAFF	TGTGCCAGCAGCCAAGAGACGCAGAACACTGAAGCTTTCTTT
TRBJ2-1	NA	TRBV19	NA	CASSIGGGNNEQFF	TGTGCCAGTAGTATAGGTGGAGGGAACAATGAGCAGTTCTTC
TRBJ2-7	NA	TRBV12-3/TRBV12-4	NA	CASSYQTVSYEQYF	TGTGCCAGCAGTTACCAGACCGTCTCCTACGAGCAGTACTTC
TRBJ2-3	TRBD2	TRBV5-4	many	CASSLLAGPDTQYF	TGTGCCAGCAGCTTGCTAGCGGGACCAGATACGCAGTATTTT
TRBJ1-6	TRBD1	TRBV19	many	CASSSGTGALYSPLHF	TGTGCCAGTAGTTCCGGGACAGGGGCCCTATATTCACCCCTCCACTTT
TRBJ1-5	NA	TRBV4-1	NA	CASSQDFSVVQPQHF	TGCGCCAGCAGCCAAGATTTTTCCGTGGTTCAGCCCCAGCATTTT
TRBJ2-1	TRBD2	TRBV27	few	CASSYQRDLDEQFF	TGTGCCAGCAGTTACCAGCGGGATCTGGATGAGCAGTTCTTC
TRBJ2-7	NA	TRBV29-1	NA	CSVLVASSEQYF	TGCAGCGTTCTCGTTGCTAGTAGCGAGCAGTACTTC
TRBJ2-7	TRBD2	TRBV27	few	CASSLLLAGGPYEQYF	TGTGCCAGCAGTTTATTGTTAGCGGGAGGGCCCTACGAGCAGTACTTC
TRBJ2-1	NA	TRBV20-1	NA	CSAEQTLSNEQFF	TGCAGTGCCGAACAGACCCTCAGCAATGAGCAGTTCTTC
TRBJ1-1	NA	TRBV28	NA	CASSFPLTGLNSLAAEAFF	TGTGCCAGCAGTTTCCCCTTGACAGGTCTTAATAGTTTGGCCGCTGAAGCTTTCTTT
TRBJ2-3	NA	TRBV6-4	few	CASSESGEFSTDTQYF	TGTGCCAGCAGTGAGAGTGGGGAATTTAGCACAGATACGCAGTATTTT
TRBJ2-3	NA	TRBV20-1	NA	CSARLSGTTLYTDTQYF	TGCAGTGCTAGACTTAGCGGAACTACGCTCTACACAGATACGCAGTATTTT
TRBJ1-5	NA	TRBV13	many	CASSLDANQPQHF	TGTGCCAGCAGCTTAGATGCTAATCAGCCCCAGCATTTT
TRBJ1-1	NA	TRBV4-3	NA	CASSRETWGNTEAFF	TGCGCCAGCAGCCGAGAAACGTGGGGGAACACTGAAGCTTTCTTT
TRBJ2-7	NA	TRBV9	many	CASSTSGSSYEQYF	TGTGCCAGCAGCACTTCAGGGAGCTCCTACGAGCAGTACTTC
TRBJ2-5	NA	TRBV29-1	many	CSSWSDTQYF	TGCAGCTCCTGGTCGGACACCCAGTACTTC
TRBJ1-5	TRBD1	TRBV4-1	many	CASSPGQNSNQPQHF	TGCGCCAGCAGCCCGGGACAGAATAGCAATCAGCCCCAGCATTTT
TRBJ2-6	NA	TRBV6-6	many	CARWDGANVLTF	TGTGCCCGCTGGGACGGGGCCAACGTCCTGACTTTC
TRBJ2-7	NA	TRBV6-1	many	CASSPMDGSYEQYF	TGTGCCAGCAGCCCCATGGACGGCTCCTACGAGCAGTACTTC
TRBJ2-7	TRBD2	TRBV20-1	NA	CSAEEGGHEQYF	TGCAGTGCAGAAGAGGGAGGGCACGAGCAGTACTTC
TRBJ2-5	NA	TRBV6-5	NA	CASSVGSIGETQYF	TGTGCCAGCAGTGTCGGAAGCATCGGGGAGACCCAGTACTTC
TRBJ1-2	TRBD1	TRBV4-3	once	CASSQEAGQSNYGYTF	TGCGCCAGCAGCCAAGAAGCGGGACAGTCTAACTATGGCTACACCTTC
TRBJ2-7	NA	TRBV11-2	many	CASSLGSGRSSGEQYF	TGTGCCAGCAGCCTTGGATCCGGACGGAGCTCAGGGGAGCAGTACTTC
TRBJ2-1	TRBD2	TRBV27	NA	CASSSSGYSYNEQFF	TGTGCCAGCAGCTCTAGCGGGTACTCCTACAATGAGCAGTTCTTC
TRBJ2-3	TRBD2	TRBV9	many	CASSVVPAGGPGDTQYF	TGTGCCAGCAGCGTAGTCCCAGCGGGGGGCCCTGGGGATACGCAGTATTTT
TRBJ2-7	NA	TRBV2	many	CASSEALGTAYEQYF	TGTGCCAGCAGTGAAGCGCTAGGCACTGCCTACGAGCAGTACTTC
TRBJ2-5	NA	TRBV20-1	many	CSARDGLALPQETQYF	TGCAGTGCTAGAGATGGTCTAGCCCTACCCCAAGAGACCCAGTACTTC
TRBJ1-2	NA	TRBV29-1	NA	CSVKRLVGLSYGYTF	TGCAGCGTTAAAAGGTTGGTAGGGCTGAGCTATGGCTACACCTTC
TRBJ2-5	TRBD2	TRBV7-9	NA	CAVAAALAGGPGETQYF	TGTGCCGTAGCAGCGGCGCTAGCGGGAGGCCCGGGGGAGACCCAGTACTTC
TRBJ2-7	NA	TRBV19	few	CASSARTYGVDYAQYF	TGTGCCAGTAGCGCTCGGACCTATGGTGTTGACTACGCGCAGTACTTC
TRBJ2-1	TRBD2	TRBV30	NA	CAWSSGGSYNEQFF	TGTGCCTGGAGTAGCGGGGGCTCCTACAATGAGCAGTTCTTC
TRBJ2-7	NA	TRBV19	NA	CASKWGHEQYF	TGTGCCAGTAAGTGGGGACACGAGCAGTACTTC